One and the same sample provided the 3 T cell receptor beta chains below, sequenced in a study of beta chain features in type 1 diabetes. For these TCRs, the target antigens are not known. Findings of the study overall: Shorter TCRB CDR3s, moderately but significantly so, marked every one of the four CD4+ subsets in Type 1 diabetes patients.

The authors reverse transcribed all of the isolated RNA, so sequencing captured expressed TCRB transcripts. Libraries were prepared by immunoSEQ multiplex PCR; TCRdb keeps only in-frame clonotypes and omits some of them. The repertoire has hundreds of thousands of clones, about 12% of them found once; the top ten carry approximately 0.011%. The sequenced sample was naive CD4+ T cells from blood. Receptors were obtained from a woman between 18 and 29 years old with type 1 diabetes.

This clone was counted a few times. The genes are TRBV25-1 and TRBJ2-1, with 9 bases identical to TRBD1. CDR3 size: 13 residues. After removal of 6 bases from V and 10 bases from J, the junction contained 7 bases not matched to a gene. Per germline, CDR1 MGHDK and CDR2 SYGVNS. The CDR3 spells CASSVTGGREQFF. The CDR3 region has the DNA TGTGCCAGCAGCGTGACAGGGGGTCGAGAGCAGTTCTTC.

The chain uses TRBV19 and TRBJ2-7; 8 positions match TRBD2. Germline V lookup: CDR1 LNHDA, CDR2 SQIVND (reference sequence). The length of the CDR3 is 14 residues. V was clipped by 4 bases and J by 0 bases; unmatched bases: 2. CDR3 coding DNA: TGTGCCAGTAGTACCAGCGGGAGCTCCTACGAGCAGTACTTC. Translated, it gives CASSTSGSSYEQYF.

This clone was observed a handful of times. The chain combines TRBV11-2 with TRBJ1-1; D call uncertain. The germline V and J ends were trimmed by 2 bases and 1 base, with 5 bases remaining between them. Germline loops: CDR1 SGHAT, CDR2 FQNNGV. CDR3 length: 13 residues. In nucleotides, the CDR3 is TGTGCCAGCAGCTTAACTCGGAACACTGAAGCTTTCTTT. It is translated as CASSLTRNTEAFF.